This T cell receptor beta chain was obtained from a study of cytomegalovirus exposure and HLA in healthy donors. The germline gives CDR1 SQVTM, CDR2 ANQGSEA. The CDR3 length is 12 residues. A word on this clone: Its antigen remains unknown.

Use of 60 Vbeta and 13 Jbeta primers characterized the PCR. Assay used: immunoSEQ multiplex PCR; TCRdb lists only in-frame clones, some missing. In the table there are 110,000 or so clones, about 76% of which are singletons. Study outcomes and limitations: Accounts indicate the classifier identified cytomegalovirus status with strong specificity and sensitivity. Most TCRs appeared rarely, but some public TCRs recurred in many donors.

Specimen: PBMCs. The receptor was derived from a woman aged 40-49 years in good health and CMV-seropositive. The chain has TRBV29-1 and TRBJ2-5, with 9 positions matching TRBD2. The DNA end lines up better with TRBJ2-7; the J call may be wrong. The CDR3: CSALRGGYEQYF. In DNA form, the CDR3 reads TGCAGCGCTTTGCGGGGGGGGTACGAGCAGTACTTC.